One T cell receptor beta chain is described in this entry. Antigen specificity is unknown. This sample also contains other DNA sequences that code for the same CDR3. Collected material from alopecia areata patients comprised lesional scalp punch biopsies and peripheral blood. The CDR3 length is 13 residues. Germline CDR1 and CDR2: SQVTM and ANQGSEA. V lost 6 bases to trimming and J lost 1 base; unmatched junction nucleotides: 5. These data come from a study of CD8+ T cells in alopecia areata. The study's findings and limits: Scalp lesions, especially in alopecia totalis/universalis, had higher clonality than normal scalp.

The authors extracted RNA and reverse transcribed it into cDNA as the sequencing template. The assay was immunoSEQ multiplex PCR, and TCRdb's table has in-frame clones only and misses some. The sample contains roughly 120,000 clones, approximately 38% of which appear only once. The V and J genes are TRBV29-1 and TRBJ1-1, with TRBD1 identical over 7 bases. The sample was CD4+ T cells sorted from blood. This TCR was sampled from a human donor with alopecia areata. Here the CDR3 reads CSVKDRTNTEAFF. The CDR3 region has the DNA TGCAGCGTGAAGGACAGGACGAACACTGAAGCTTTCTTT.